This TCR beta chain stems from a study of CD8+ T cells in alopecia areata. In the study overall: In an open-label trial, patients got 5 to 10 mg tofacitinib twice daily. Tofacitinib treatment spanned 6 to 18 months, with 6 months off drug afterward.

V was pared by 4 bases and J by 0 bases, with 7 bases of the junction left unmatched. Germline-derived CDR1 and CDR2 are MNHEY and SVGAGI. The CDR3 runs to 16 residues. Treatment in this sample: oral pan-JAK inhibitor, 5-10 mg twice daily. Both peripheral blood and punch biopsies of lesional scalp skin were obtained from patients who had alopecia areata. The sequencing template was cDNA reverse transcribed from extracted RNA. Assay: immunoSEQ multiplex PCR; the TCRdb copy retains only in-frame clones and omits some. The sample yields over 150,000 clones, around three fifths seen once. The sequencing used CD4+ T cells sorted from blood, collected at week 24, from a patient treated with tofacitinib. The chain links TRBV6-5 to TRBJ2-3, with 7 bases fitting TRBD2. The TCR sequence derives from a human donor with alopecia areata. The CDR3 protein is CASSFTSAPSTDTQYF. Written as DNA, the CDR3 is TGTGCCAGCAGTTTCACTAGCGCGCCTAGCACAGATACGCAGTATTTT.